These 4 T cell receptor beta chains share one sample of origin, sequenced in a study of T cell repertoires in cytomegalovirus infection. TCRdb passed the reads through MiXCR, listing each CDR3 protein once. The data show around 200,000 distinct CDR3 sequences, 15% to 20% seen once. Input material: CD8+ T cells from PBMCs. These receptors came from a human donor in good health (CMV status not recorded). Some clones in this sample may be carry-over from other donors' samples.

This clonotype has just a few counts. The chain joins TRBV7-9 to TRBJ1-1; D remains ambiguous. The V gene lost 5 bases and the J gene lost 11 bases, with 15 bases spanning the gap. The CDR3 covers 12 residues. Germline V gives CDR1 SEHNR, CDR2 FQNEAQ (reference sequence). CDR3 region: CASSLPRSGAFF. The CDR3 DNA reads as TGTGCCAGCAGCCTCCCAAGGTCGGGGGCTTTCTTT.

In its sample, this clonotype was seen a few times. V gene TRBV6-5 combines with J gene TRBJ2-7; D is perhaps TRBD1 or TRBD2 (5 bases each). The CDR3 is made up of 13 amino acids. The germline gives CDR1 MNHEY, CDR2 SVGAGI. V lost 0 bases and J 6 bases, leaving 9 bases between the germline ends. CDR3: CASSYSNGGEQYF. CDR3 nucleotide sequence: TGTGCCAGCAGTTACTCGAATGGGGGCGAGCAGTACTTC.

The chain has TRBV12-3 or TRBV12-4 and TRBJ1-1; D is unclear. The CDR3 runs to 13 residues. V was pared by 6 bases and J by 5 bases, with 13 bases between. Here the CDR3 reads CASRGSKNTEAFF. The CDR3 DNA is TGTGCCAGCAGGGGATCGAAGAATACTGAAGCTTTCTTT.

J is TRBJ1-2 and V is TRBV19, with a possible D match to TRBD1 (5 bases). Trimming stripped 0 bases from V and 8 bases from J, with 16 bases between. CDR1 and CDR2 from the germline V gene are LNHDA and SQIVND (reference sequence). The CDR3 extends over 15 amino acids. The CDR3: CASSIDLLGVGGYTF. DNA for the CDR3: TGTGCCAGTAGTATAGATCTATTAGGGGTCGGCGGCTACACCTTC.